This TCR beta chain was identified in a study of Ad26.COV2.S vaccination and SARS-CoV-2 variants. General study points: Among vaccine recipients, spike-specific TCR breadth exceeded that of placebo recipients.

V lost 2 bases and J 0 bases, leaving 8 bases between the germline ends. In germline, CDR1 is MNHEY, CDR2 SVGAGI. The CDR3 contains 15 residues. TCRdb's copy holds only in-frame clones and misses some; the assay was immunoSEQ multiplex PCR. The sample comprises under 150,000 clones, 86% of which are singletons, and 4.5% to 6% rests with the top ten. A remark on this clone: The antigen is unknown.

The genes are TRBV6-5 and TRBJ1-3; no clear D gene. The clonotype was recovered from a human donor who had recovered from COVID-19. The sequences come from peripheral blood, collected after recovery from COVID-19. The CDR3 DNA follows: TGTGCCAGCAGTTACGGGTTCGGCTCTGGAAACACCATATATTTT. Translated, it gives CASSYGFGSGNTIYF.